The subject of this entry is one T cell receptor (beta chain). The data stem from a study of shared clonotypes between healthy human individuals. Donors were Caucasian adults residing in Nashville, Tennessee, USA. Per the original data handling: ImmunoSEQ junction-only sequences lacked quality scores, so their filtering differed. The table came from immunoSEQ multiplex PCR; TCRdb's copy has only in-frame clones and leaves some out. V, J and clone size reflect that table, while D and trimming were determined from the DNA. The table includes about 490,000 clones, less than 80% detected once. V lost 0 bases to trimming and J lost 5 bases, with 6 bases between them. CDR1 is SGHRS and CDR2 is YFSETQ in the germline V gene. This CDR3 comprises 13 residues.

The receptor's source is a woman aged 40 to 49 in good health. Some clones in this sample may be carry-over from other donors' samples. The V call is TRBV5-1, the J call TRBJ2-1; no reliable D call. Sequencing input: PBMCs. CDR3 residues: CASSLDSHNEQFF. The CDR3 coding sequence is TGCGCCAGCAGCTTGGACAGCCACAATGAGCAGTTCTTC.